Listed below are T cell receptor beta chains from one sample, sequenced in a study of blood T cells in healthy people across ages. TCRdb reanalysed the 5' RACE reads using MiXCR and keeps one entry per CDR3 protein. The profile shows some 920,000 distinct CDR3 sequences, roughly 50% of them singletons. Sequenced material: blood. These TCRs come from a woman aged 55 to 70 in good health. The conserved cysteine and the conserved F or W are not part of the CDR3 here. Each record gives: D gene, clone size, V gene, CDR3 protein. The D gene is left open where the match is weak. Only some rows state a clone size, as once, few, many or a class for expanded clones.

. . TRBV6-1 ASRSRSDHYYGYT
. . TRBV5-1 ASSRNTGLETQY
. few TRBV28 ASIHSSGANVLT
TRBD1 many TRBV11-2 ASSSGQFSYEQY
. . TRBV29-1 SVRTESNQPQH
TRBD2 few TRBV11-2 ASSSATGTSNEQF
. . TRBV5-1 ASSLGAVVY
. few TRBV11-3 ASSRTSVVEQY
TRBD2 . TRBV7-3 VSSPSGSRADTQY
. . TRBV3-1 ASSQDLRELF
. . TRBV15 ATSRAAGQETQY
TRBD2 few TRBV20-1 SLDGQAGVFEQY
TRBD1 . TRBV5-1 ASSPGTGDGEQF
. . TRBV12-5 ASGLGLQGRGGRETQY
. once TRBV5-1 ASSFPDSANDEKLF
TRBD1 few TRBV27 ASSFLGTGDLEQY
. . TRBV11-3 ASGANTGELF
. . TRBV20-1 SAPGGTLLSYEQY
TRBD1 . TRBV15 ATSREIQGRELF
TRBD1 few TRBV20-1 SARDPRGYYEQY
. . TRBV29-1 SVATQGQANEKLF
. few TRBV3-1 ASSLLGQSDEQY
. . TRBV20-1 SARLFNEQF
TRBD2 . TRBV11-3 ASSLYQREGLWAKNIQY
TRBD1 . TRBV7-2 ASSPQGPTSTDTQY
. many TRBV7-2 ASSPQGNTGELF
. . TRBV20-1 SAQTRPGGTDTQY
. few TRBV28 ASSWALGEQY
. . TRBV29-1 SVVAGGSSETQY
. . TRBV12-3/TRBV12-4 ASSFRSTSYEQY
. . TRBV20-1 SARVSENTEAF
. . TRBV20-1 STTSWETQY
TRBD2 . TRBV28 ASRGGSWDTQY
. few TRBV4-3 ASSRDPSDWTDTQY
TRBD2 few TRBV29-1 SGVLAGGRFYEQY
. many TRBV29-1 SVEGRNQETQY
. . TRBV3-1 ASSQVGNRVSAGQPQH
TRBD2 . TRBV6-6 GSSFGDEREVRETQY
. . TRBV9 ASSASIRNSPLH
TRBD2 . TRBV20-1 SAREGGLAVETQY
TRBD1 . TRBV20-1 SARYDRGYKNEQY
. few TRBV4-3 ASSQDRFANEQY
. . TRBV7-9 ASSLDLGRNSYEQY
TRBD2 . TRBV15 ATSRDTLKGLAGENDTDTQY
. . TRBV20-1 SARDQRSSLGNEQY
. once TRBV11-2 ASSLDPQDRRQYEQY
TRBD1 . TRBV29-1 SFGQGTDTQY
. . TRBV9 ASSPRLGRVNEQF
TRBD2 . TRBV12-3/TRBV12-4 ASSFLSSGGETQY
TRBD2 few TRBV3-1 ASSQLAGGGETQY
. few TRBV7-2 ASSPGAVSTDTQY
TRBD1 few TRBV10-3 AISEYRGLSGANVLT
. . TRBV20-1 SVGRTREQY
. . TRBV12-3/TRBV12-4 ASSRHRALGYT
. . TRBV12-3/TRBV12-4 ASRTFIANEQF
TRBD1 . TRBV30 AWTNRGHGEQY
. . TRBV20-1 SARTGFGNSPLH
. . TRBV28 ASSSISSGRGYLKQY
TRBD1 . TRBV7-9 SSTPSATGGYGYT